This T cell receptor beta chain is from a study of glioma-infiltrating T cells after dendritic cell vaccination. The overall study: Patients received three intradermal dendritic cell vaccine injections at biweekly intervals.

Amplification used 60 V beta primers and 13 J beta primers. Generated by immunoSEQ multiplex PCR, the TCRdb table keeps only in-frame clones and is missing some. Found here are tens of thousands of clones, over 75% of them singletons; the top ten hold around 2.3%. V trimming: 7 bases; J trimming: 5 bases; junction bases outside the gene matches: 9. The CDR3 has 14 residues. The germline V gene encodes CDR1 SQVTM and CDR2 ANQGSEA. Blood PBMC samples: pre-vaccination, two weeks post third vaccination, and at tumor progression. The source of this sequence is a human donor with glioblastoma. This material consisted of blood, taken before dendritic cell vaccination. J is TRBJ1-2 and V is TRBV29-1; 11 nucleotides agree with TRBD1. CDR3 coding DNA: TGCAGCGGCCAACCGGGGACAGGGGGGTATGGCTACACCTTC. This sequence encodes CSGQPGTGGYGYTF.